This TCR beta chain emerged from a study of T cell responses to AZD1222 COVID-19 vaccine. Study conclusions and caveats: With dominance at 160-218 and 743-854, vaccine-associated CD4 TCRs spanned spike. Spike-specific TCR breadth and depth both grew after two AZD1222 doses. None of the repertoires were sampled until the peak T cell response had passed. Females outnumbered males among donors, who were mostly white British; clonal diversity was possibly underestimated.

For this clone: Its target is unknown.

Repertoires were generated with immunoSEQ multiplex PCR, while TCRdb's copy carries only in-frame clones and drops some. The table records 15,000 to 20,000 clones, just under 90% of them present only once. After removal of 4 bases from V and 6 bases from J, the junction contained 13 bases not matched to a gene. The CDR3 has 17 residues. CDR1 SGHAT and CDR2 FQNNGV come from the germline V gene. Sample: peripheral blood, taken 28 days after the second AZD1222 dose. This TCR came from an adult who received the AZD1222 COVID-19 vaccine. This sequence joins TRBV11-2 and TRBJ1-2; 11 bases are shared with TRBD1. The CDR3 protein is CASSSLRRDRGTHGYTF. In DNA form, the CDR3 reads TGTGCCAGCAGCTCACTCCGCCGGGACAGGGGGACCCATGGCTACACCTTC.